Listed below are T cell receptor beta chains from one sample, sequenced in a study of CD8 T cells in Susac syndrome. Using its own MiXCR run on the immunoSEQ multiplex PCR reads, TCRdb lists one record per CDR3 protein. The repertoire holds 160,000 or so distinct CDR3 sequences, with 90% to 95% as singletons. Specimen: CD4+ T cells from PBMCs. The receptor source for this set is a human donor in good health. The CDR3 runs from the conserved cysteine through the conserved F or W. The order of the fields is clone size, V gene, D gene, J gene, CDR3 DNA, CDR3 protein. D genes are given only for firm matches. The size entry is marked missing in some rows and otherwise reads once, few, many or a size class.

-	TRBV5-5	-	TRBJ2-7	TGTGCCAGCAGCTGGCGCTTGGAGGGGGCTATCTACGAGCAGTACTTC	CASSWRLEGAIYEQYF
-	TRBV2	-	TRBJ1-6	TGTGCCAGCAGGCCGGGGTGGCGTTATTCACCCCTCCACTTT	CASRPGWRYSPLHF
-	TRBV29-1	TRBD1	TRBJ1-6	TGCAGCGTGGATACAGGGGGCGCCGATTCACCCCTCCACTTT	CSVDTGGADSPLHF
-	TRBV25-1	-	TRBJ2-1	TGTGCCAGCAGGGCGGACGCAGGACTGCAGTTCTTC	CASRADAGLQFF
-	TRBV5-6	-	TRBJ2-4	TGTGCCAGCAGCTTGGAATACCAGACCATTCAGTACTTC	CASSLEYQTIQYF
-	TRBV24-1	-	TRBJ1-5	TGTGCCACCAGCCCCCGAGGCGGTATAGGGCCCCAGCATTTT	CATSPRGGIGPQHF
-	TRBV14	TRBD1	TRBJ1-6	TGTGCCAGCAGCGGCCGATCCGGGACAGGGGTTTCACCCCTCCACTTT	CASSGRSGTGVSPLHF
-	TRBV29-1	TRBD1	TRBJ1-4	TGCAGCACTTCCGGGACAGGCTCAACTAATGAAAAACTGTTTTTT	CSTSGTGSTNEKLFF
-	TRBV10-3	-	TRBJ1-5	TGTGCCATCAGTGTCGAACAGGGCAATCAGCCCCAGCATTTT	CAISVEQGNQPQHF
once	TRBV6-1	-	TRBJ2-7	TGTGCCAGCAGAAGGGGGGGGCGGATGACCTCCTACGAGCAGTACTTC	CASRRGGRMTSYEQYF
-	TRBV27	TRBD1	TRBJ1-2	TGTGCCAGCAGTCCTAGCCCGGGACAGGGTCACTATGGCTACACCTTC	CASSPSPGQGHYGYTF
-	TRBV9	TRBD1	TRBJ2-1	TGTGCCAGCAGCGTAGTTGGGACAGGGGGTCGATACTCCTACAATGAGCAGTTCTTC	CASSVVGTGGRYSYNEQFF
-	TRBV6-5	-	TRBJ2-7	TGTGCCAGCGGGCGCAACTACGAGCAGTACTTC	CASGRNYEQYF
-	TRBV20-1	-	TRBJ1-5	TGCAGTGCTGGGGGACGGATCAATCAGCCCCAGCATTTT	CSAGGRINQPQHF
-	TRBV5-1	-	TRBJ1-1	TGCGCCAGCACCCTAGGGGGGTGGAACGCTGAAGCTTTCTTT	CASTLGGWNAEAFF
-	TRBV29-1	TRBD1	TRBJ2-3	TGCAGCGCGCACAGGGGGACAGATACGCAGTATTTT	CSAHRGTDTQYF
-	TRBV5-6	-	TRBJ1-5	TGTGCCAGCAGCTTGATCGGGCAGAGCAATCAGCCCCAGCATTTT	CASSLIGQSNQPQHF
-	TRBV19	-	TRBJ2-2	TGTGCCAGTATGGGGGCCGGGGAGCTGTTTTTT	CASMGAGELFF
-	TRBV29-1	TRBD1	TRBJ2-5	TGCAGCGTTGAAGCAGGGGGCCGCGGGACCCAGTACTTC	CSVEAGGRGTQYF
once	TRBV18	-	TRBJ1-1	TGTGCCAGCTCCCGTCAGCCTGAAGCTTTCTTT	CASSRQPEAFF
once	TRBV5-5	TRBD1	TRBJ1-5	TGTGCCAGCAGCCCGACAGGGGTTGGGCAGCCCCAGCATTTT	CASSPTGVGQPQHF
-	TRBV2	-	TRBJ1-2	TGTGCCAGCAGTGAACCGGGGGCGGTAGGCTACACCTTC	CASSEPGAVGYTF
few	TRBV5-4	-	TRBJ2-3	TGTGCCAGCAGCTTGGGGGGGGGCGGCGGCACAGATACGCAGTATTTT	CASSLGGGGGTDTQYF
-	TRBV7-3	-	TRBJ2-3	TGTGCCAGCAGCCCTATGGGAAAGGATACGCAGTATTTT	CASSPMGKDTQYF
-	TRBV7-2	TRBD1	TRBJ2-2	TGTGCCAGCAGCCGGGACAGGGGTCCCGGGGAGCTGTTTTTT	CASSRDRGPGELFF
-	TRBV7-2	-	TRBJ2-7	TGTGCCAGCAGCCCTCGCCCTGGGAACTCCTACGAGCAGTACTTC	CASSPRPGNSYEQYF
-	TRBV9	TRBD1	TRBJ2-7	TGTGCCAGCAGCGTAGGGACAGGGTCTAGCTCCTACGAGCAGTACTTC	CASSVGTGSSSYEQYF
-	TRBV19	-	TRBJ2-5	TGTGCCAGTAGTATAGAAGGGAAAGAGACCCAGTACTTC	CASSIEGKETQYF
-	TRBV29-1	-	TRBJ2-3	TGCAGCGTTGAAGAGGGCGGCACAGATACGCAGTATTTT	CSVEEGGTDTQYF
-	TRBV30	-	TRBJ2-3	TGTGCCTGGAGGGAGGGCCTTAGCACAGATACGCAGTATTTT	CAWREGLSTDTQYF
-	TRBV18	-	TRBJ2-3	TGTGCCAGCTCACCACCGCTACAGGGCACAGATACGCAGTATTTT	CASSPPLQGTDTQYF
-	TRBV27	TRBD2	TRBJ2-5	TGTGCCAGCAGTCCCGGGACTAGCGGGGGAGAGACCCAGTACTTC	CASSPGTSGGETQYF
once	TRBV5-1	TRBD2	TRBJ2-5	TGCGCCAGCAGCCCATCTAGCGGGGGGCACCAAGAGACCCAGTACTTC	CASSPSSGGHQETQYF
-	TRBV20-1	-	TRBJ2-5	TGCAGTGCTAGAGATCGGGCAGGGGCGAGAGAGACCCAGTACTTC	CSARDRAGARETQYF
-	TRBV5-4	-	TRBJ2-1	TGTGCCAGCAGCGGGGGGAACTACAATGAGCAGTTCTTC	CASSGGNYNEQFF
-	TRBV14	-	TRBJ1-2	TGTGCCAGCAGCCTTGGGTCCGGAGGCTATGGCTACACCTTC	CASSLGSGGYGYTF
-	TRBV9	TRBD2	TRBJ2-5	TGTGCCAGCAGCGTAGCTACGGCGGGGGGAGAGACCCAGTACTTC	CASSVATAGGETQYF
-	TRBV2	-	TRBJ2-7	TGTGCCAGCAGGCCGGTCACGTCCTCCTACGAGCAGTACTTC	CASRPVTSSYEQYF